These T cell receptor beta chains were read from a single sample in a study of blood T cells in healthy people across ages. TCRdb recomputed calls from the 5' RACE reads with MiXCR, one row per CDR3 protein. In the table there are roughly 1,500,000 distinct CDR3 sequences, 42% of which are singletons. The sequencing input was blood. The source is a young woman in good health. Both conserved end residues are part of each CDR3. The D gene is left open where the match is weak. Clone size, where shown, is once, few, many, or a class for clones that have expanded.

clone_size: .; v_call: TRBV28; j_call: TRBJ1-2; d_call: .; cdr3_aa: CASSFGPGGTSGYTF; cdr3_nt: TGTGCCAGCAGTTTTGGTCCGGGGGGGACCTCTGGCTACACCTTC
clone_size: .; v_call: TRBV29-1; j_call: TRBJ1-2; d_call: TRBD1; cdr3_aa: CSVIQGALRGYTF; cdr3_nt: TGCAGCGTTATTCAGGGGGCCCTGAGAGGCTACACCTTC
clone_size: .; v_call: TRBV20-1; j_call: TRBJ1-1; d_call: TRBD1; cdr3_aa: CSATGQADEAFF; cdr3_nt: TGCAGTGCCACGGGACAGGCAGATGAAGCTTTCTTT
clone_size: .; v_call: TRBV18; j_call: TRBJ2-5; d_call: .; cdr3_aa: CASSPRRQMEETQYF; cdr3_nt: TGTGCCAGCTCACCCCGGAGACAGATGGAAGAGACCCAGTACTTC
clone_size: .; v_call: TRBV4-1; j_call: TRBJ2-3; d_call: TRBD2; cdr3_aa: CASSPRAGPDTQYF; cdr3_nt: TGCGCCAGCAGCCCCCGAGCGGGACCAGATACGCAGTATTTT
clone_size: few; v_call: TRBV29-1; j_call: TRBJ1-2; d_call: .; cdr3_aa: CSATTRTLIANYGYTF; cdr3_nt: TGCAGCGCTACGACACGGACACTTATCGCTAACTATGGCTACACCTTC
clone_size: .; v_call: TRBV4-1; j_call: TRBJ1-2; d_call: .; cdr3_aa: CASSQVGSFYGYTF; cdr3_nt: TGCGCCAGCAGCCAAGTGGGGAGCTTCTATGGCTACACCTTC
clone_size: .; v_call: TRBV11-3; j_call: TRBJ2-7; d_call: .; cdr3_aa: CASSASGADYEQYF; cdr3_nt: TGTGCCAGCAGCGCCTCCGGCGCTGACTACGAGCAGTACTTC
clone_size: few; v_call: TRBV2; j_call: TRBJ2-3; d_call: TRBD2; cdr3_aa: CASSDALAGVDTQYF; cdr3_nt: TGTGCCAGCAGTGATGCACTAGCGGGAGTTGATACGCAGTATTTT
clone_size: .; v_call: TRBV27; j_call: TRBJ2-1; d_call: TRBD2; cdr3_aa: CVSSRLTSGVNNEQFF; cdr3_nt: TGTGTCAGCAGCCGTTTGACTAGCGGGGTAAACAATGAGCAGTTCTTC
clone_size: .; v_call: TRBV6-2/TRBV6-3; j_call: TRBJ1-5; d_call: TRBD1; cdr3_aa: CASTSGTVQHF; cdr3_nt: TGTGCCAGCACCTCCGGGACAGTCCAGCATTTT
clone_size: many; v_call: TRBV27; j_call: TRBJ2-6; d_call: .; cdr3_aa: CASSFKTSSGANVLTF; cdr3_nt: TGTGCCAGCAGTTTTAAGACTAGCTCTGGGGCCAACGTCCTGACTTTC
clone_size: .; v_call: TRBV20-1; j_call: TRBJ2-3; d_call: .; cdr3_aa: CSARGAESTDTQYF; cdr3_nt: TGCAGTGCTAGAGGAGCGGAGAGCACAGATACGCAGTATTTT
clone_size: few; v_call: TRBV7-6; j_call: TRBJ2-7; d_call: TRBD2; cdr3_aa: CASSFASGALSSYEQYF; cdr3_nt: TGTGCCAGCAGCTTCGCTAGCGGGGCCTTAAGCTCCTACGAGCAGTACTTC
clone_size: .; v_call: TRBV5-4; j_call: TRBJ2-3; d_call: TRBD2; cdr3_aa: CASRGWTSGTDTQYF; cdr3_nt: TGTGCCAGCAGGGGGTGGACTAGCGGCACAGATACGCAGTATTTT
clone_size: .; v_call: TRBV20-1; j_call: TRBJ1-1; d_call: TRBD1; cdr3_aa: CSARIPHPGQGVYTEAFF; cdr3_nt: TGCAGTGCTAGGATTCCCCATCCGGGACAGGGGGTGTACACTGAAGCTTTCTTT
clone_size: .; v_call: TRBV6-5; j_call: TRBJ1-1; d_call: .; cdr3_aa: CASSPQEGTEAFF; cdr3_nt: TGTGCCAGCAGTCCCCAGGAGGGCACTGAAGCTTTCTTT